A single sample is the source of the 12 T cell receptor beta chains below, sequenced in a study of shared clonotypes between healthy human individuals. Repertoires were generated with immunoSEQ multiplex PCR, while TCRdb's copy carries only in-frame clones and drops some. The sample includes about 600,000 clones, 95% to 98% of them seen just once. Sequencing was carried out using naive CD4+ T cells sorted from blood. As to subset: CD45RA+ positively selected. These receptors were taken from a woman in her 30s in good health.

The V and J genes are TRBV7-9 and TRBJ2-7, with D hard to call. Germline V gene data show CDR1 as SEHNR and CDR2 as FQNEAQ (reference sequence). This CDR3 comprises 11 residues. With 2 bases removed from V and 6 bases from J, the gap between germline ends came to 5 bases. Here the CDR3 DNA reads TGTGCCAGCAGCTTATTCAGCGAGCAGTACTTC. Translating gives CASSLFSEQYF.

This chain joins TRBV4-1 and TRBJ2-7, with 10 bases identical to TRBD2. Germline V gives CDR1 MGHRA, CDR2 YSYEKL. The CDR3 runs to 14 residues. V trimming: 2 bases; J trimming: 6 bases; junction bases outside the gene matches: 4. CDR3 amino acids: CASSQLAGVSEQYF. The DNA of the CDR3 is TGCGCCAGCAGCCAACTAGCGGGAGTTAGCGAGCAGTACTTC.

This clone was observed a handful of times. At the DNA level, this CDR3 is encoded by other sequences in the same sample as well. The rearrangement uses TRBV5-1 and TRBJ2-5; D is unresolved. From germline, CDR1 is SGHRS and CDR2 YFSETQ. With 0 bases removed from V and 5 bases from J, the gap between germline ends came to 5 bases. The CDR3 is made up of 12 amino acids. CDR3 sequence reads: CASSLAGETQYF. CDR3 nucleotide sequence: TGCGCCAGCAGCTTGGCCGGGGAGACCCAGTACTTC.

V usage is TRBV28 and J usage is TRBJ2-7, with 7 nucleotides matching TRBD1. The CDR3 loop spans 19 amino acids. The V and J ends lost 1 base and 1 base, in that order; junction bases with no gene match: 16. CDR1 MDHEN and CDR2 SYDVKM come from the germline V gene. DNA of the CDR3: TGTGCCAGCAGTTTATTTTTGAGGATAAAGGGACAGCCTTCCTACGAGCAGTACTTC. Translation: CASSLFLRIKGQPSYEQYF.

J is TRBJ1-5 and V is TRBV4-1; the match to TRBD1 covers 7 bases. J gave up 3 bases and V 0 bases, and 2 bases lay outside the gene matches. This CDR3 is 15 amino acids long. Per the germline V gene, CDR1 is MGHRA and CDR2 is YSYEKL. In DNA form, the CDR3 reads TGCGCCAGCAGCCAAGAGGGGACAGTCAATCAGCCCCAGCATTTT. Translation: CASSQEGTVNQPQHF.

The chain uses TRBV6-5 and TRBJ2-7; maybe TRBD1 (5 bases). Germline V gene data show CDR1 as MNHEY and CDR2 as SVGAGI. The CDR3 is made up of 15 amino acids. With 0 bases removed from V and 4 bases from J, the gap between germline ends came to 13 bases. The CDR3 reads CASSYSSQGHYEQYF. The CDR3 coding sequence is TGTGCCAGCAGTTACTCGAGTCAGGGCCATTACGAGCAGTACTTC.

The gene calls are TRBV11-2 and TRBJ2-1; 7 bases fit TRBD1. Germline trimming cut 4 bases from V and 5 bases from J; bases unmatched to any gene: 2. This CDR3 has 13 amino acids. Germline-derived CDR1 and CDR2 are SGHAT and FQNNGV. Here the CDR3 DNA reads TGTGCCAGCAGCTCCGGGACAGACAATGAGCAGTTCTTC. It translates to CASSSGTDNEQFF. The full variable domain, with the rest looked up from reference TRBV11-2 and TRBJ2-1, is EAGVAQSPRYKIIEKRQSVAFWCNPISGHATLYWYQQILGQGPKLLIQFQNNGVVDDSQLPKDRFSAERLKGVDSTLKIQPAKLEDSAVYLCASSSGTDNEQFFGPGTRLTVL.

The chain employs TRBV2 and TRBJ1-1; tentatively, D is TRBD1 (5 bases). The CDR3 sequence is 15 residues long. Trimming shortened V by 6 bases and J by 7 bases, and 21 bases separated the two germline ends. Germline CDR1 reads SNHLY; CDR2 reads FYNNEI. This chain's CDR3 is CASRPGRRGSDEAFF. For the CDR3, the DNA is TGTGCCAGCAGGCCAGGGAGGCGGGGTTCTGATGAAGCTTTCTTT.

CDR3 coding DNA: TGTGCCAGCAGTGCTTGGGGAGGTCAGCCCCAGCATTTT. The encoded protein is CASSAWGGQPQHF. The V call is TRBV27, the J call TRBJ1-5; unclear D gene. Germline CDR1 reads MNHEY; CDR2 reads SMNVEV (reference sequence). The CDR3 runs to 13 residues. V lost 5 bases, J lost 6 bases, and 11 bases lay in between.

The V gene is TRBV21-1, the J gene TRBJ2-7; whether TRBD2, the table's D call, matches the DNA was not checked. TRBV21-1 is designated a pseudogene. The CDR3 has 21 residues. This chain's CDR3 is CASSKEYGQGQGLAGGPSQYF. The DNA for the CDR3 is TGTGCCAGCAGCAAAGAGTACGGGCAGGGGCAAGGACTAGCGGGAGGGCCGTCGCAGTACTTC.

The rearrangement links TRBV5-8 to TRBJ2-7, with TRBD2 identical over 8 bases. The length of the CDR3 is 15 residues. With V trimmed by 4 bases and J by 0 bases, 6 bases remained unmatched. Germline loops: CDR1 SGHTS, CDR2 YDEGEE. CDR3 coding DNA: TGTGCCAGCAGCCCCACTAGCGGTAGCTCCTACGAGCAGTACTTC. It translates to CASSPTSGSSYEQYF.

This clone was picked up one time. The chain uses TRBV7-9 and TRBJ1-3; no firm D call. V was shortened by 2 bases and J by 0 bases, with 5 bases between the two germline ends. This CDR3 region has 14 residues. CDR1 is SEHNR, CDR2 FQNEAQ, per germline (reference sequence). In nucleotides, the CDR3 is TGTGCCAGCAGCTTAAGCAACTCTGGAAACACCATATATTTT. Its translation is CASSLSNSGNTIYF.